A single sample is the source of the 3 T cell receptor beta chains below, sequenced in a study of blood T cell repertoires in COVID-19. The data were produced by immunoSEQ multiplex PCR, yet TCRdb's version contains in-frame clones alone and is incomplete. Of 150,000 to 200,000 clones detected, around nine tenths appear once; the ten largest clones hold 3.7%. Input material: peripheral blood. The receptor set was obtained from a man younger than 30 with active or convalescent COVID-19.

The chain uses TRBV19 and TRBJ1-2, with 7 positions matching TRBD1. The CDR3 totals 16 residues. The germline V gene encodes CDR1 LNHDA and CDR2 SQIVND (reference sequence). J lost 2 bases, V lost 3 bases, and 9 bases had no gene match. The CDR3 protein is CASSISSVTGNYGYTF. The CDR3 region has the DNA TGTGCCAGTAGTATCTCTTCCGTGACAGGGAACTATGGCTACACCTTC. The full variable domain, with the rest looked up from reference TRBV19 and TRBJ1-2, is DGGITQSPKYLFRKEGQNVTLSCEQNLNHDAMYWYRQDPGQGLRLIYYSQIVNDFQKGDIAEGYSVSREKKESFPLTVTSAQKNPTAFYLCASSISSVTGNYGYTFGSGTRLTVV.

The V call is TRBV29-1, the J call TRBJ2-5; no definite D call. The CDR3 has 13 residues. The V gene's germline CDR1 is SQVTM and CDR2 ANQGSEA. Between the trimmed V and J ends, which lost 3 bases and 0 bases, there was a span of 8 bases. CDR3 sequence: CSVDSWYQETQYF. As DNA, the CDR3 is TGCAGCGTTGACAGTTGGTACCAAGAGACCCAGTACTTC.

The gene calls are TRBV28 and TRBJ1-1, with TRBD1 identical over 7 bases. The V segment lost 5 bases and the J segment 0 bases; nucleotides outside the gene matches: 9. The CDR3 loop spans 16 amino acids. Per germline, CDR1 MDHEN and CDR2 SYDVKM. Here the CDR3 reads CASSQTGRSLNTEAFF. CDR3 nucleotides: TGTGCCAGCAGTCAGACAGGGAGAAGCTTGAACACTGAAGCTTTCTTT.